The next 2 T cell receptor beta chains were all read from a single sample in a study of human T cells and chemical hapten exposure (dated by TCRdb to about 2021). Libraries were built with RACE. Reads for this sample came from a NextSeq 500. TCRdb trimmed the raw reads at Q25, called clones with MiXCR and kept productive beta chains. Rows are unified per CDR3 protein, each entry keeping the most common DNA and genes. The table for this sample lists around 120,000 distinct CDR3 sequences; 13% of them were counted only once. 2.8% of the sample is taken by the ten largest. The time point tag for this specimen amounts to: pre-sensitization, week 0. The meaning of the sample's treatment or condition label: therapeutic diphenylcyclopropenone sensitization with weekly scalp DPC. Sequencing used whole blood, obtained in connection with sensitization to the hapten diphenylcyclopropenone (DPC). The receptors here all came from a young woman with alopecia areata. Some clones in this sample may be carry-over from other donors' samples.

This clonotype was detected a few times. The chain carries TRBV4-3 and TRBJ1-5; perhaps TRBD1 as D (5 bases). Between the trimmed V and J ends, which lost 0 bases and 3 bases, there was a span of 12 bases. The CDR3 covers 16 residues. Per the germline V gene, CDR1 is LGHNA and CDR2 is YSLEER. Written as DNA, the CDR3 is TGCGCCAGCAGCCAAGAGGAGGGGTGGAACAATCAGCCCCAGCATTTT. Translated: CASSQEEGWNNQPQHF.

This chain uses TRBV10-3 with TRBJ2-7, with a possible D match to TRBD1 (5 bases). V lost 10 bases, J lost 2 bases, and 12 bases lay in between. In germline, CDR1 is ENHRY, CDR2 SYGVKD. CDR3 length: 12 amino acids. CDR3 amino acids: CATADRAYEQYF. CDR3 DNA: TGTGCCACCGCTGACAGAGCCTACGAGCAGTACTTC.